This T cell receptor beta chain was found in a study of identical twins. The CDR3 has 16 amino acids. Germline V gene lookup returns CDR1 SGHTA and CDR2 FQGNSA. Trimming removed 5 bases at V and 0 bases at J, with 15 bases between. Study results and caveats: Conclusions rested on cross-sectional statistics rather than following the same donors.

TCRdb re-called the 5' RACE reads through MiXCR, storing one row per CDR3 protein. The sample holds a few hundred thousand distinct CDR3 sequences, roughly 9% seen once. A note on this clonotype: Its target is not known.

This TCR came from a woman between 50 and 59 years old in good health. What was sequenced was naive T cells sorted from blood. The chain combines TRBV7-2 with TRBJ2-3; TRBD1 or TRBD2 may be the D gene (5 bases each). CDR3 region: CASSPPWGGSTDTQYF. The CDR3 bases are TGTGCCAGCAGCCCTCCATGGGGCGGGAGCACAGATACGCAGTATTTT.